Listed below are T cell receptor beta chains from one sample, sequenced in a study of T cell responses to AZD1222 COVID-19 vaccine. Sequenced by immunoSEQ multiplex PCR; TCRdb stores in-frame clones only, minus some. The sample comprises 150,000 or so clones, 90% of which are singletons, and approximately 17% rests with the top ten. The source material was peripheral blood, sampled on day 0 of AZD1222 vaccination. Receptors were obtained from an adult in good health. Both conserved end residues are part of each CDR3. Each record gives: V gene, clone size, D gene, J gene, CDR3 protein, CDR3 DNA. The D gene is left open where the match is weak. Expanded clones get a size class; other rows say once, few or many, or leave the size out.

TRBV6-5,.,.,TRBJ2-1,CASMGDMYNEQFF,TGTGCCAGTATGGGGGACATGTACAATGAGCAGTTCTTC
TRBV18,.,.,TRBJ1-1,CASSGVVNTEAFF,TGTGCCAGCTCAGGGGTAGTGAACACTGAAGCTTTCTTT
TRBV5-4,.,.,TRBJ2-5,CASSLPKETQYF,TGTGCCAGCAGTCTGCCTAAAGAGACCCAGTACTTC
TRBV2,.,.,TRBJ2-3,CASTYRGTDTQYF,TGTGCCAGCACCTACAGGGGCACAGATACGCAGTATTTT
TRBV10-1,.,.,TRBJ2-1,CAARPGTLHNEQFF,TGCGCCGCCCGACCCGGGACACTACACAATGAGCAGTTCTTC
TRBV27,once,.,TRBJ2-7,CASSLNGDLGSEQYF,TGTGCCAGCAGTTTAAATGGGGACCTTGGGTCCGAGCAGTACTTC
TRBV29-1,.,.,TRBJ1-1,CSVAAGRGIMAEAFF,TGCAGCGTGGCGGCAGGTCGTGGTATTATGGCTGAAGCTTTCTTT
TRBV7-2,.,.,TRBJ2-1,CASSFDSPRGNEQFF,TGTGCCAGCAGCTTTGATAGCCCGCGGGGCAATGAGCAGTTCTTC
TRBV9,.,.,TRBJ1-1,CASSSGVGTEAFF,TGTGCCAGCAGCTCGGGAGTTGGGACTGAAGCTTTCTTT
TRBV19,.,.,TRBJ1-4,CASKFRQLGEKLFF,TGTGCCAGTAAGTTCCGGCAGTTGGGTGAAAAACTGTTTTTT
TRBV5-6,.,.,TRBJ2-5,CASSLRMETQYF,TGTGCCAGCAGCCTCAGGATGGAGACCCAGTACTTC
TRBV9,.,.,TRBJ2-5,CASSVVGGPRETQYF,TGTGCCAGCAGCGTCGTTGGGGGGCCGAGGGAGACCCAGTACTTC
TRBV19,.,TRBD1,TRBJ1-1,CASTLGTGGADTEAFF,TGTGCCAGCACGCTCGGGACAGGGGGCGCAGACACTGAAGCTTTCTTT
TRBV4-3,.,.,TRBJ2-2,CASSPRGRTGELFF,TGCGCCAGCAGCCCCCGGGGCAGGACCGGGGAGCTGTTTTTT
TRBV18,.,.,TRBJ1-5,CASSPGQSSNQPQHF,TGTGCCAGCTCACCAGGGCAGTCTAGCAATCAGCCCCAGCATTTT
TRBV9,once,TRBD1,TRBJ2-7,CASSPQGASYEQYF,TGTGCCAGCAGCCCCCAGGGGGCATCCTACGAGCAGTACTTC
TRBV27,.,.,TRBJ2-1,CASSLSAGGAINEQFF,TGTGCCAGCAGTTTATCCGCCGGCGGGGCCATCAATGAGCAGTTCTTC
TRBV6-5,.,.,TRBJ1-6,CASKDFWAYNSPLHF,TGTGCCAGCAAGGACTTCTGGGCCTATAATTCACCCCTCCACTTT
TRBV19,.,.,TRBJ1-2,CASSISRALNYGYTF,TGTGCCAGTAGTATTTCTCGGGCTCTTAACTATGGCTACACCTTC
TRBV9,.,.,TRBJ1-1,CASSVVSAAGEAFF,TGTGCCAGCAGCGTAGTATCGGCGGCCGGTGAAGCTTTCTTT
TRBV5-6,.,.,TRBJ1-4,CASSPAGAVEKLFF,TGTGCCAGCAGCCCGGCTGGGGCCGTGGAGAAACTGTTTTTT
TRBV5-1,.,.,TRBJ1-1,CASSFEGNTEAFF,TGCGCCAGCAGCTTTGAGGGGAACACTGAAGCTTTCTTT
TRBV5-1,.,TRBD1,TRBJ1-1,CASSTGTGPTEAFF,TGCGCCAGCAGCACCGGGACAGGGCCCACTGAAGCTTTCTTT
TRBV29-1,.,.,TRBJ2-7,CSVGERSLISYEQYF,TGCAGCGTTGGTGAAAGGTCCCTGATTTCCTACGAGCAGTACTTC